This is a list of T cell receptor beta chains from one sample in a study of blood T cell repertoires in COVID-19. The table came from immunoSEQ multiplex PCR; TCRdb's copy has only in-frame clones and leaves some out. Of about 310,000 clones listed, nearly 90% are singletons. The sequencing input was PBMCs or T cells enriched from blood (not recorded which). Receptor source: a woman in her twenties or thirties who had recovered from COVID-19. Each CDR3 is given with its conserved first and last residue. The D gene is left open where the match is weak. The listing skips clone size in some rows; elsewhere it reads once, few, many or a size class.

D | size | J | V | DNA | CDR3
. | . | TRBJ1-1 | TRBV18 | TGTGCCAGCTCACCAATTCAGGCCTTGAACACTGAAGCTTTCTTT | CASSPIQALNTEAFF
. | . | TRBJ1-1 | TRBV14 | TGTGCCAGCAGCACACATCAGGGGAACACTGAAGCTTTCTTT | CASSTHQGNTEAFF
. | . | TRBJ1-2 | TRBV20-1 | TGCAGTGCTAGTTTTCGGGCGGACATCTATGGCTACACCTTC | CSASFRADIYGYTF
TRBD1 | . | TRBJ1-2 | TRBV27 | TGTGCCAGCGCCTACGCAGGGGGAGAGGACTATGGCTACACCTTC | CASAYAGGEDYGYTF
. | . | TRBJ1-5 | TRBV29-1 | TGCAGCGCTACTCTTATCTCGGGGGGCGATCAGCCCCAGCATTTT | CSATLISGGDQPQHF
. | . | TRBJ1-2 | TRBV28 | TGTGCCAGCAGTTTTATAGAGGTTCGTGGCTACACCTTC | CASSFIEVRGYTF
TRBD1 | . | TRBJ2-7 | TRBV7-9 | TGTGCCAGCAGCATACCACAGGGGGCTACCAAACGAAACTCCTACGAGCAGTACTTC | CASSIPQGATKRNSYEQYF
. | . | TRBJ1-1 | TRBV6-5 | TGTGCCAGCAGTTACTCGTCCAGGGTGATGAACACTGAAGCTTTCTTT | CASSYSSRVMNTEAFF
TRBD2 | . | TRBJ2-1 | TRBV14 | TGTGCCAGCAGCCAAGTGAGCGGGAGTAACGGTGAGCAGTTCTTC | CASSQVSGSNGEQFF
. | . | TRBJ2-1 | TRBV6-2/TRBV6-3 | TGTGCCAGCAGTTACTCGGGACTGGATTACAATGAGCAGTTCTTC | CASSYSGLDYNEQFF
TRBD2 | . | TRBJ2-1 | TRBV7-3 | TGTGCCAGCAGCTTCGGGACTAGCGGAGAGCAGTTCTTC | CASSFGTSGEQFF
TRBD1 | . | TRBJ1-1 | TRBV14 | TGTGCCAGCAGACACAGGGGGAGCACTGAAGCTTTCTTT | CASRHRGSTEAFF
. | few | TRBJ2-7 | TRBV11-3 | TGTGCCAGCAGCTTAGGGGCCCCCTACGAGCAGTACTTC | CASSLGAPYEQYF
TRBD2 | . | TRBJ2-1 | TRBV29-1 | TGCAGCGTTGACAGCGGGAGGGCCTCGAATGAGCAGTTCTTC | CSVDSGRASNEQFF
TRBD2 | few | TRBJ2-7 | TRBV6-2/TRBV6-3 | TGTGCCAGCAGTGACCCCGGCGGGGGGTCGACCTACGAGCAGTACTTC | CASSDPGGGSTYEQYF
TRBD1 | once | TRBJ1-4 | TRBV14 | TGTGCCAGCAGCCCCGGGACAGGGTTTGAAAAACTGTTTTTT | CASSPGTGFEKLFF
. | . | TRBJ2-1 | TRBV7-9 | TGTGCCAGCAGACGTGGACAGACACCATACAATGAGCAGTTCTTC | CASRRGQTPYNEQFF
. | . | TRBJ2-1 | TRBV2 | TGTGCCAGCAGCCGCCCCCGGTCGCGGGATATCTACAATGAGCAGTTCTTC | CASSRPRSRDIYNEQFF
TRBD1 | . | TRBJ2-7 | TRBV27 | TGTGCCAGCAGTTCCACCGGGACAGGGGCCTACGAGCAGTACTTC | CASSSTGTGAYEQYF
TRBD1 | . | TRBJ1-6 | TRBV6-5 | TGTGCCAGCAGCCCGAGGACAGGGGTTTCACCCCTCCACTTT | CASSPRTGVSPLHF
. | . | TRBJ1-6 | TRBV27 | TGTGCCAGCAGTTCGTACAATGAGGGCTCACCCCTCCACTTT | CASSSYNEGSPLHF
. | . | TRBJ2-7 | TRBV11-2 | TGTGCCAGCAGCTTAGAATCCGACACGTCCTACGAGCAGTACTTC | CASSLESDTSYEQYF
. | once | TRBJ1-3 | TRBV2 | TGTGCCAGCACCTTCAGAGGGGGGGGCCTTGGAAACACCATATATTTT | CASTFRGGGLGNTIYF
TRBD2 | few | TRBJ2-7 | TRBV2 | TGTGCCAGCAGCGGGACTAGCGGTAACTACGAGCAGTACTTC | CASSGTSGNYEQYF
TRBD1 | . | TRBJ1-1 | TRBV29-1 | TGCAGCGTTGAGTGGGGGTGGGGGACAGATGACACTGAAGCTTTCTTT | CSVEWGWGTDDTEAFF
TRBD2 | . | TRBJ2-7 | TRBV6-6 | TGTGCCAGCCTCGCTAGCGGGAGCTCCTACGAGCAGTACTTC | CASLASGSSYEQYF
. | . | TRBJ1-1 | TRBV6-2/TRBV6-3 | TGTGCCAGCAGTTATGGTGACGGGAGGGGGACTGAAGCTTTCTTT | CASSYGDGRGTEAFF
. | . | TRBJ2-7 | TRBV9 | TGTGCCAGCAGCGTAGCGGCGGGATCCTACGAGCAGTACTTC | CASSVAAGSYEQYF
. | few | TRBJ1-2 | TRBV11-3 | TGTGCCAGCAGCTTTAATGTTCTCCCGGGAAGGGTCTATGGCTACACCTTC | CASSFNVLPGRVYGYTF
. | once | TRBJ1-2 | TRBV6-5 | TGTGCCAGCAGTTACTCGAGGGAGCGCCTTAACTATGGCTACACCTTC | CASSYSRERLNYGYTF
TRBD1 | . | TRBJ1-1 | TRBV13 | TGTGCCAGCAGCACAGGGGACACTGAAGCTTTCTTT | CASSTGDTEAFF
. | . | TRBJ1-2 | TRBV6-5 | TGTGCCAGCAGTTCCCAGGTCTGGGGCTACACCTTC | CASSSQVWGYTF
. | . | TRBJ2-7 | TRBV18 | TGTGCCAGCTCACCAGTACCGGGTAAAACTATATACGAGCAGTACTTC | CASSPVPGKTIYEQYF
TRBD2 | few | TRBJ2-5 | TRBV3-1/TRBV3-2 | TGTGCCAGCAGCCATGGTCCAGCGGGAGCTAGAGAGACCCAGTACTTC | CASSHGPAGARETQYF
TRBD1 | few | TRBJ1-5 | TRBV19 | TGTGCCACCCTAGGACAGGGGTATCAGCCCCAGCATTTT | CATLGQGYQPQHF
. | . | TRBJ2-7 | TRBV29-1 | TGCAGCGTTGAGGTTCCGGGCTCCTACGAGCAGTACTTC | CSVEVPGSYEQYF
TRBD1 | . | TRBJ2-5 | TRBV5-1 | TGCGCCACCACCAAAGGGACAGTGGGGGAGACCCAGTACTTC | CATTKGTVGETQYF
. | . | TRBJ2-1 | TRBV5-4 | TGTGCCAGCAGCCGACAGGACTTAGTCGGTGAGCAGTTCTTC | CASSRQDLVGEQFF
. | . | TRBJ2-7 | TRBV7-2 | TGTGCCAGCAGCTTTGGACAGAACTCCTACGAGCAGTACTTC | CASSFGQNSYEQYF
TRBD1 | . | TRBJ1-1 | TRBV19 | TGTGCCAGTCTTAACAGGGGGCAAAACACTGAAGCTTTCTTT | CASLNRGQNTEAFF
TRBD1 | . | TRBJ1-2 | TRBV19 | TGTGCCAGTACCGAGGACAGGGCGGACTATGGCTACACCTTC | CASTEDRADYGYTF
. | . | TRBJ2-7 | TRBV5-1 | TGCGCCAGCAGCTTGGAACAGGGTATTAGGTACGAGCAGTACTTC | CASSLEQGIRYEQYF
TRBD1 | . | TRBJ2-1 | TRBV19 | TGTGCCAGTAGTCGACAGGGGGCTGGGGATGAGCAGTTCTTC | CASSRQGAGDEQFF
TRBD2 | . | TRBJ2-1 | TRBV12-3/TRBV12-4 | TGTGCCAGCAGTTGGGGAAGGACGGGACTACAGTTCTTC | CASSWGRTGLQFF